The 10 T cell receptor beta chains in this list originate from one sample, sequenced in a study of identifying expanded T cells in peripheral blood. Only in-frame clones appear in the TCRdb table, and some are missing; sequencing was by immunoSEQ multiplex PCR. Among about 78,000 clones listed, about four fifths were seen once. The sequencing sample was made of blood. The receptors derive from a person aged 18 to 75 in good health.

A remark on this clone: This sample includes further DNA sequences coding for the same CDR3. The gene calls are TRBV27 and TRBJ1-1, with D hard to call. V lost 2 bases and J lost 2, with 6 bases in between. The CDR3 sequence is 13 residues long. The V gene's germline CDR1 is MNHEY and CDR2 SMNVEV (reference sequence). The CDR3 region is CASSLGSNTEAFF. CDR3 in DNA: TGTGCCAGCAGTTTAGGGAGTAACACTGAAGCTTTCTTT.

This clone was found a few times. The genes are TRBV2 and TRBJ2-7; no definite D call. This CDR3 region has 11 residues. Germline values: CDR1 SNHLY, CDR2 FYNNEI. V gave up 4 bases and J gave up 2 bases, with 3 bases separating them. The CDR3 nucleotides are TGTGCCAGCAGTGGAGCCTACGAGCAGTACTTC. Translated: CASSGAYEQYF.

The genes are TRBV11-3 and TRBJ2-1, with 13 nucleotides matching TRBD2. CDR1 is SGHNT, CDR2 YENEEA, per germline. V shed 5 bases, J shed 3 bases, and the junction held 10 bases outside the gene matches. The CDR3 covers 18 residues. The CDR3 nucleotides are TGTGCCAGCAGCGTAGGCGGACTAGCGGGAGCCAACTACAATGAGCAGTTCTTC. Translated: CASSVGGLAGANYNEQFF.

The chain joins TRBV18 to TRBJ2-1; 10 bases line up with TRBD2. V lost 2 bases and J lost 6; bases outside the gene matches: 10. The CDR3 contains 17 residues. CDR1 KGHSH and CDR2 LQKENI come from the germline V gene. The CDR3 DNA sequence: TGTGCCAGCTCACCAGGGCTAGCGGGAGCGTCGGGCAATGAGCAGTTCTTC. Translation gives CASSPGLAGASGNEQFF.

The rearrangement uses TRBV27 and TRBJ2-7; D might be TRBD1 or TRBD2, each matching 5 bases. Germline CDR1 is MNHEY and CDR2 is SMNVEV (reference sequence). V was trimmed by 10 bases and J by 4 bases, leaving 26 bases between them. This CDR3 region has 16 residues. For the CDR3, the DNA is TGTGCCACCCGAATATCCGGACAAGGCTCGGGGTACGAGCAGTACTTC. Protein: CATRISGQGSGYEQYF.

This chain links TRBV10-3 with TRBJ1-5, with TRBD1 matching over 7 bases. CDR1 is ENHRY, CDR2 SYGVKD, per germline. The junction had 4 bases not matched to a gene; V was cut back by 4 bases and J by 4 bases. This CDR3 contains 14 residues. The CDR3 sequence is CAISGDRENQPQHF. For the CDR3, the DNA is TGTGCCATCAGTGGTGACAGGGAGAATCAGCCCCAGCATTTT.

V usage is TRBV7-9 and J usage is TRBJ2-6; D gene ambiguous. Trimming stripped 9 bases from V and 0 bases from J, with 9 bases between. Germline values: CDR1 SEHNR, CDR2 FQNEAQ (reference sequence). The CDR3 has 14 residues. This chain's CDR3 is CASLKYSGANVLTF. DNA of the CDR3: TGTGCCAGTTTAAAGTACTCTGGGGCCAACGTCCTGACTTTC.

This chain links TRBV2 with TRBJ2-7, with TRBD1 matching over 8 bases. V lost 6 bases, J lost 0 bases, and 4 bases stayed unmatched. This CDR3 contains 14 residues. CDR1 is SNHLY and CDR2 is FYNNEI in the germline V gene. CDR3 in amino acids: CASRGQASSYEQYF. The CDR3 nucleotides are TGTGCCAGCAGGGGACAGGCGAGCTCCTACGAGCAGTACTTC.

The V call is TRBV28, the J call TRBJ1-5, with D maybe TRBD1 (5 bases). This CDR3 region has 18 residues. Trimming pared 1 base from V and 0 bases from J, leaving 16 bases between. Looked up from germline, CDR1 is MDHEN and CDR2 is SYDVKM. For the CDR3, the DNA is TGTGCCAGCAGTTTATTAGGGGCGAACCTTTATAGCAATCAGCCCCAGCATTTT. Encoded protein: CASSLLGANLYSNQPQHF.

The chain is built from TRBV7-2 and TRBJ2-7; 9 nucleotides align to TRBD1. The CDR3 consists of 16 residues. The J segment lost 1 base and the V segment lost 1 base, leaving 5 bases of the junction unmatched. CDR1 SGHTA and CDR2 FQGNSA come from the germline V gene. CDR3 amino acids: CASSLVGTGISYEQYF. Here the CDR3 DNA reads TGTGCCAGCAGCTTAGTCGGGACAGGGATTTCCTACGAGCAGTACTTC.